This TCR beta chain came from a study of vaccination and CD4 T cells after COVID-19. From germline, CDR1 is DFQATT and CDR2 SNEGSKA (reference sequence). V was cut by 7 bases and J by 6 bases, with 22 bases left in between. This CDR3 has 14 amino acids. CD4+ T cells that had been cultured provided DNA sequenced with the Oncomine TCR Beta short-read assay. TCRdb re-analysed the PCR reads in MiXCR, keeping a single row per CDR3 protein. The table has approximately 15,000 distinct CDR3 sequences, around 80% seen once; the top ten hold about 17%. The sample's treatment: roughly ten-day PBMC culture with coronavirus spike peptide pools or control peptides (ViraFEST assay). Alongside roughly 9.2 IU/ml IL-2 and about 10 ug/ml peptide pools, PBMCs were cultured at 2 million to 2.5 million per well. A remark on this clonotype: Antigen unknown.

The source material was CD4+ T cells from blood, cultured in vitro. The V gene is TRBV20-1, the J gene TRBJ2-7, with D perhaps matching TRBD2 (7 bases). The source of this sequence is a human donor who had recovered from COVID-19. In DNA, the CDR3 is TGCAGTGGAGGGAGGGGGGGGGAAGCCACCGAGCAGTACTTC. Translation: CSGGRGGEATEQYF.